This TCR beta chain was sequenced during a study of T-cell memory formation after mild COVID-19. The wider study: TCR clusters were mostly donor specific. Study findings and constraints: The study found balanced CD4/CD8 in clones contracting day 15 to 85 and a CD4+ lean in later expanders. Among CD4+ contracting clones, most were CM and EM, and CD8+ ones EMRA.

V lost 0 bases to trimming and J lost 5 bases; unmatched junction nucleotides: 9. There are 16 residues in the CDR3. CDR1 is LNHNV, CDR2 YYDKDF, per germline (reference sequence). After 5'RACE with constant-segment primers, TCR alpha and TCR beta cDNA libraries carrying sample barcodes and UMIs were obtained. TCRdb independently ran MiXCR on the 5' RACE reads; one entry per CDR3 protein. This repertoire shows about 82,000 distinct CDR3 sequences, 9.5% to 15% found once; its top ten account for about 40%. This clonotype was seen many times. Antigen unknown. The receptor comes from a man aged 18-30 years who had mild COVID-19 (a few samples of this study predate the infection). Cell type and time point are not known. The chain links TRBV15 to TRBJ2-5; 7 positions agree with TRBD2. The material sequenced was PBMCs or a T cell subset sorted from them (not recorded which). The CDR3 nucleotides are TGTGCCACCAGCAGAGAACGAGCGGGGACCGGTGAGACCCAGTACTTC. Translation: CATSRERAGTGETQYF.